Presented here are 7 T cell receptor beta chains from one specimen sequenced in a study of T cells in Graves' hyperthyroidism and ophthalmopathy. TCR beta CDR3 regions were amplified from RNA. The HTBI primer set drove a first-round RT-PCR of the TCR CDR3. TCRdb called the multiplex PCR reads again in MiXCR, with one record for every CDR3 protein. The table has 300,000 to 400,000 distinct CDR3 sequences, more than 11% seen once. The sequencing input was blood. These TCRs come from a woman in her 30s with Graves' hyperthyroidism.

This clonotype came up a few times. The chain has TRBV10-3 and TRBJ2-2; a possible D gene is TRBD2 (6 bases). The ends were cut back, 8 bases at V and 4 bases at J, with 11 bases in the middle. Germline lookup yields CDR1 ENHRY and CDR2 SYGVKD. The CDR3 totals 13 residues. CDR3 coding DNA: TGTGCCATCGGGGGGACGAGCACCGGGGAGCTGTTTTTT. Its translation: CAIGGTSTGELFF.

This clonotype has ten or more counts. The genes are TRBV28 and TRBJ1-5, with TRBD1 as a possible D gene (5 bases). The CDR3 consists of 15 residues. Germline-derived CDR1 and CDR2 are MDHEN and SYDVKM. V was cut by 4 bases and J by 2 bases, with 12 bases left in between. The CDR3 loop reads CASSSRAGGNQPQHF. The CDR3 nucleotides read TGTGCCAGCAGTTCCCGGGCGGGGGGCAATCAGCCCCAGCATTTT.

In this sample, this clonotype turned up many times. The rearrangement joins TRBV12-3 or TRBV12-4 to TRBJ1-3; 8 bases fit TRBD1. This CDR3 region has 14 residues. Trimming removed 3 bases from V and 2 bases from J; junction bases left unmatched: 0. The CDR3 loop reads CASSLTGAGNTIYF. The CDR3 bases are TGTGCCAGCAGTTTGACAGGGGCTGGAAACACCATATATTTT.

This chain uses TRBV28 with TRBJ2-1; D might be TRBD2 (5 bases). V was pared by 7 bases and J by 6 bases, with 16 bases between. CDR3 size: 14 residues. CDR1 and CDR2 (germline): MDHEN, SYDVKM. The chain's CDR3 is CASMLAPLSNEQFF. Written as DNA, the CDR3 is TGTGCCAGCATGTTAGCGCCCCTGAGCAATGAGCAGTTCTTC. Filled out from reference TRBV28 and TRBJ2-1, the complete variable domain reads DVKVTQSSRYLVKRTGEKVFLECVQDMDHENMFWYRQDPGLGLRLIYFSYDVKMKEKGDIPEGYSVSREKKERFSLILESASTNQTSMYLCASMLAPLSNEQFFGPGTRLTVL.

There are a few counts of this clonotype. The chain uses TRBV10-2 and TRBJ2-3; the D gene is possibly TRBD2 (5 bases). Per the germline V gene, CDR1 is WSHSY and CDR2 is SAAADI. This CDR3 has 13 amino acids. V was trimmed by 4 bases and J by 3 bases, leaving 8 bases between them. CDR3 residues: CASSVGDTDTQYF. DNA of the CDR3: TGCGCCAGCAGTGTGGGAGATACAGATACGCAGTATTTT.

The chain employs TRBV15 and TRBJ2-2; no clear D gene. Trimming pared 5 bases from V and 7 bases from J, leaving 5 bases between. CDR1 and CDR2 (germline): LNHNV, YYDKDF (reference sequence). This CDR3 region has 11 residues. This chain's CDR3 is CATSGGGELFF. CDR3 nucleotide sequence: TGTGCCACCAGCGGTGGCGGGGAGCTGTTTTTT.

In its sample, this clonotype was seen many times. V and J are TRBV28 and TRBJ2-5; TRBD2 matches 12 bases. CDR3 length equals 16 residues. CDR1 MDHEN and CDR2 SYDVKM come from the germline V gene. Trimming removed 3 bases from V and 7 bases from J; junction bases left unmatched: 9. The CDR3 nucleotides read TGTGCCAGCAGTTTCCTCGGACTAGCGGGATTGGGGACCCAGTACTTC. Translation gives CASSFLGLAGLGTQYF.